This T cell receptor beta chain originates from a study of T cell responses to AZD1222 COVID-19 vaccine. Whole-study context: Doses given second, at about 4 or about 12 weeks, were pooled.

In regard to this clone: Its antigen is still unknown.

Findings and caveats of the study: Mapped onto spike, vaccine-associated CD4 TCRs spanned it and were dominant at 160-218 and 743-854. Repertoires in all cases were sampled only once the peak T cell response had passed. Unmutated variant regions reportedly attract nearly half of all spike-specific TCRs.

This table comes from immunoSEQ multiplex PCR, and its TCRdb copy is limited to in-frame clones, with some not included. The sample gives about 150,000 clones, about nine tenths of which show up once; around 1.9% is in the top ten. This CDR3 comprises 15 residues. Trimming removed 0 bases from V and 4 bases from J, with 11 bases in between. Germline V gene data show CDR1 as MNHEY and CDR2 as SVGAGI. This chain links TRBV6-5 with TRBJ2-3, with D perhaps TRBD2 (5 bases). The clonotype was recovered from an adult in good health. Material: peripheral blood, obtained on day 0 of AZD1222 vaccination. The CDR3 DNA follows: TGTGCCAGCAGTTACTCTCCGGGAACGTCAGATACGCAGTATTTT. It yields the protein CASSYSPGTSDTQYF.